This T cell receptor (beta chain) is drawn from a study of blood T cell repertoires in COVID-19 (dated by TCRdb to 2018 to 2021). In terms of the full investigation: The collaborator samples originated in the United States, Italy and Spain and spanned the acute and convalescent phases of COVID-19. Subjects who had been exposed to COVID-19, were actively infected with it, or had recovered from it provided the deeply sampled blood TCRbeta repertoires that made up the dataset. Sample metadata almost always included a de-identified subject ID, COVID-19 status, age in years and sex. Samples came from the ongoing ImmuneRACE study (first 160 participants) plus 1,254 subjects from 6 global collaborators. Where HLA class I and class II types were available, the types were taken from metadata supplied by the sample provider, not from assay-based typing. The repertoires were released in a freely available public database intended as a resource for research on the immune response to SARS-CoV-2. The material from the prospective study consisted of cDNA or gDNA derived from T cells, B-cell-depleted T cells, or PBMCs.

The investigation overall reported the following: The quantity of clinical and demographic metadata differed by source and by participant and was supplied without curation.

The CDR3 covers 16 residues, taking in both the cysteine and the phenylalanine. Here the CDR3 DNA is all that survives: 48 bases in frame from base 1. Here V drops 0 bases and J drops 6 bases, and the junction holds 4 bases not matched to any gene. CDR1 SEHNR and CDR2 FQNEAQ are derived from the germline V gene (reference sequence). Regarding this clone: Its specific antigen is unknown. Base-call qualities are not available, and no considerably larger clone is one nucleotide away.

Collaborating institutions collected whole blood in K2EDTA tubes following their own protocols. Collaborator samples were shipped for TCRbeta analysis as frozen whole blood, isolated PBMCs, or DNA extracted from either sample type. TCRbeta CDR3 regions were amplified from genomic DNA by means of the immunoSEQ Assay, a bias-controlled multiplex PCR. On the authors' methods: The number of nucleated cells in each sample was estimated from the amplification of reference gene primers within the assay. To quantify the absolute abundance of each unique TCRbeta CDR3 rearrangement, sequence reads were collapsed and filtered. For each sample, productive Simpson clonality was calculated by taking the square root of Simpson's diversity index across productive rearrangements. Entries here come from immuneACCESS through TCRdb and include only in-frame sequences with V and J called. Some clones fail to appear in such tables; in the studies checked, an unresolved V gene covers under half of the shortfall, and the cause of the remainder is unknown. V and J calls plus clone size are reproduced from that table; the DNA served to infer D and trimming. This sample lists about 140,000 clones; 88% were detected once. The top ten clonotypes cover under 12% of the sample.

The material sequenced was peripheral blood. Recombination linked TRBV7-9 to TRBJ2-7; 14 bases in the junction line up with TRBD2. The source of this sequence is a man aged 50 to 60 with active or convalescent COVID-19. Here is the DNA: TGTGCCAGCAGCTTAGCGGGGACTAGCGGGAGATCCGAGCAGTACTTC. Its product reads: CASSLAGTSGRSEQYF.